One sample yielded the 27 T cell receptor beta chains listed below, sequenced in a study of T cell responses to AZD1222 COVID-19 vaccine. Clones were sequenced by immunoSEQ multiplex PCR, and TCRdb holds only the in-frame ones, with some missing. The sample shows around 140,000 clones, 90% to 95% of them seen only once. The specimen comprised peripheral blood, sampled after recovery from COVID-19. The receptors stem from an adult who had recovered from COVID-19.

V and J are TRBV5-6 and TRBJ2-3; D gene uncertain. The CDR3 length is 16 residues. The V and J ends lost 3 bases and 0 bases respectively, with 14 bases between them. Germline CDR1 SGHDT, CDR2 YYEEEE. CDR3 amino acids: CASSWDPASSTDTQYF. The CDR3 nucleotides read TGTGCCAGCAGCTGGGATCCCGCCTCTAGCACAGATACGCAGTATTTT.

The rearrangement joins TRBV21-1 to TRBJ1-2; the table names TRBD1, a call not compared with the DNA. TRBV21-1 is described as a pseudogene. The CDR3 sequence is 15 residues long. CDR3: CASSKRETGRNGYTF. The CDR3 bases are TGTGCCAGCAGCAAAAGGGAGACAGGGAGGAATGGCTACACCTTC.

The rearrangement links TRBV5-1 to TRBJ2-1; 10 bases are a match to TRBD1. The CDR3 is 14 amino acids. The germline CDR1 and CDR2 sequences are SGHRS and YFSETQ. Trimming removed 4 bases from V and 10 bases from J; junction bases left unmatched: 8. CDR3 residues: CASSRDRGEVEQFF. The CDR3 region has the DNA TGCGCCAGCAGCCGGGACAGGGGTGAAGTGGAGCAGTTCTTC.

The rearrangement links TRBV2 to TRBJ2-7, with unresolved D. Trimming took 3 bases from V and 2 from J, leaving 2 bases between them. The CDR3 is made up of 11 amino acids. Per the germline V gene, CDR1 is SNHLY and CDR2 is FYNNEI. CDR3 protein: CASSDAYEQYF. Written as DNA, the CDR3 is TGTGCCAGCAGTGACGCCTACGAGCAGTACTTC.

The chain links TRBV3-1 (or the pseudogene TRBV3-2) to TRBJ2-5, with 9 bases aligning to TRBD2. The length of the CDR3 is 21 residues. Germline V gene data show CDR1 as LGHDT and CDR2 as YNNKEL (reference sequence). V trimming: 4 bases; J trimming: 5 bases; junction bases outside the gene matches: 26. The CDR3 region is CASSPSIGTSRRKAEAETQYF. In DNA, the CDR3 is TGTGCCAGCAGCCCCTCTATTGGGACTAGCAGGAGGAAAGCCGAGGCGGAGACCCAGTACTTC.

This clone was seen a single time. CDR3 amino acids: CASSYPGGGDEQYF. CDR3 DNA sequence: TGTGCCAGCAGTTACCCAGGAGGAGGTGACGAGCAGTACTTC. The genes are TRBV6-5 and TRBJ2-7; tentative D call: TRBD2 (5 bases). The CDR3 loop spans 14 amino acids. Germline values: CDR1 MNHEY, CDR2 SVGAGI. Trimming removed 2 bases at V and 5 bases at J, with 13 bases between.

This clone was counted once. As DNA, the CDR3 is TGTGCCTGGGGAACAGGCTACGAGCAGTACTTC. This translates into CAWGTGYEQYF. The rearrangement uses TRBV30 and TRBJ2-7, with D perhaps matching TRBD1 (5 bases). The V gene lost 5 bases and the J gene lost 3 bases, with 8 bases spanning the gap. This CDR3 is 11 amino acids long. Per germline, CDR1 GTSNPN and CDR2 SVGIG (reference sequence).

The chain is built from TRBV28 and TRBJ1-1; a weak D match, TRBD1 (5 bases). CDR3 length equals 14 residues. Germline CDR1 and CDR2: MDHEN and SYDVKM. V lost 5 bases and J lost 4, with 14 bases in between. CDR3 sequence (DNA): TGTGCCAGCAGTCACGCGGGGGGAACCACTGAAGCTTTCTTT. It translates to CASSHAGGTTEAFF. Using reference TRBV28 and TRBJ1-1 for the parts outside the CDR3, the full variable domain is DVKVTQSSRYLVKRTGEKVFLECVQDMDHENMFWYRQDPGLGLRLIYFSYDVKMKEKGDIPEGYSVSREKKERFSLILESASTNQTSMYLCASSHAGGTTEAFFGQGTRLTVV.

This chain links TRBV3-1 (or the pseudogene TRBV3-2) with TRBJ1-1; the D gene is possibly TRBD1 (5 bases). The CDR3 loop spans 15 amino acids. V lost 0 bases to trimming and J lost 4 bases, with 12 bases between them. CDR1 and CDR2 from the germline V gene are LGHDT and YNNKEL (reference sequence). In DNA form, the CDR3 reads TGTGCCAGCAGCCAAGATGGGCAGGGTGGCACTGAAGCTTTCTTT. It is translated as CASSQDGQGGTEAFF.

The chain carries TRBV10-2 and TRBJ2-2; 10 bases match TRBD1. CDR3 length: 14 residues. Germline V gene data show CDR1 as WSHSY and CDR2 as SAAADI. V trimming: 8 bases; J trimming: 5 bases; junction bases outside the gene matches: 5. The CDR3 bases are TGCGCCAGCGCCGGGACAGGGGAAACCGGGGAGCTGTTTTTT. Amino acid sequence: CASAGTGETGELFF.

The chain uses TRBV2 and TRBJ2-1; TRBD2 aligns across 14 bases. CDR1 and CDR2 from the germline V gene are SNHLY and FYNNEI. The CDR3 is 14 residues long. The V and J ends lost 7 bases and 7 bases, in that order; junction bases with no gene match: 3. CDR3 residues: CASTGLAGVNEQFF. CDR3 in DNA: TGTGCCAGCACGGGACTAGCGGGAGTTAATGAGCAGTTCTTC.

This chain links TRBV6-1 with TRBJ1-3; D is unresolved. CDR1 is MNHNS, CDR2 SASEGT, per germline. This CDR3 has 16 residues. V shed 2 bases and J shed 4 bases, with 15 bases lying between them. The CDR3: CASSEQTFSDGNTIYF. CDR3 nucleotides: TGTGCCAGCAGTGAACAGACTTTCTCTGACGGAAACACCATATATTTT.

V and J are TRBV9 and TRBJ2-5; the D is unclear. V lost 4 bases to trimming and J lost 5 bases, with 12 bases between them. The CDR3 loop spans 13 amino acids. The germline gives CDR1 SGDLS, CDR2 YYNGEE. For the CDR3, the DNA is TGTGCCAGCAGCCCCCGTGCGTGGGAGACCCAGTACTTC. This encodes CASSPRAWETQYF.

This rearrangement joins TRBV19 to TRBJ2-3; possible D gene TRBD2, 6 bases. The CDR3 has 15 residues. Deletions cut 6 bases from V and 2 bases from J, with 15 bases between. Germline loops: CDR1 LNHDA, CDR2 SQIVND (reference sequence). The CDR3 sequence: CASSHSGLHTDTQYF. The CDR3 nucleotides read TGTGCCAGTAGCCATTCGGGACTCCACACAGATACGCAGTATTTT.

The chain joins TRBV7-6 to TRBJ2-1; D gene unclear. The germline gives CDR1 SGHVS, CDR2 FNYEAQ. Trimming shortened V by 2 bases and J by 5 bases, and 10 bases separated the two germline ends. The CDR3 runs 14 residues. The CDR3 sequence is CASSLNVADNEQFF. The CDR3 DNA sequence: TGTGCCAGCAGCTTAAACGTGGCGGACAATGAGCAGTTCTTC.

This chain uses TRBV9 with TRBJ1-2; no firm D call. This CDR3 contains 13 residues. Germline V gene lookup returns CDR1 SGDLS and CDR2 YYNGEE. V lost 0 bases, J lost 4 bases, and 7 bases lay in between. The CDR3 region is CASSVGFTYGYTF. In DNA form, the CDR3 reads TGTGCCAGCAGCGTAGGGTTCACCTATGGCTACACCTTC.

The V gene is TRBV4-1, the J gene TRBJ2-7; D remains unclear. The CDR3 runs to 15 residues. CDR1 is MGHRA, CDR2 YSYEKL, per germline. Trimming stripped 1 base from V and 3 bases from J, with 13 bases between. The DNA of the CDR3 is TGCGCCAGCAGCCAAGCCCACCAGCAGGTCTACGAGCAGTACTTC. Its translation is CASSQAHQQVYEQYF.

The CDR3 is CATSRDAVAGGDGNTIYF. The CDR3, as DNA: TGTGCCACCAGCAGAGATGCGGTTGCAGGGGGCGATGGAAACACCATATATTTT. This chain uses TRBV15 with TRBJ1-3, with 8 bases identical to TRBD1. The V segment lost 0 bases and the J segment 3 bases; nucleotides outside the gene matches: 10. Germline loops: CDR1 LNHNV, CDR2 YYDKDF (reference sequence). The CDR3 spans 18 residues.

The rearrangement uses TRBV10-3 and TRBJ2-2, with TRBD1 matching 9 bases. CDR1 and CDR2 from the germline V gene are ENHRY and SYGVKD. With V trimmed by 5 bases and J by 5 bases, 6 bases remained unmatched. The length of the CDR3 is 15 residues. CDR3 sequence (DNA): TGTGCCATCAGTCAGAAGGACAGGGGAACCGGGGAGCTGTTTTTT. Amino acid sequence: CAISQKDRGTGELFF.

The gene calls are TRBV6-5 and TRBJ1-6; 8 bases agree with TRBD1. CDR1 is MNHEY, CDR2 SVGAGI, per germline. With 7 bases clipped from V and 10 bases from J, the junction kept 6 bases outside the gene matches. This CDR3 comprises 13 residues. The CDR3 spells CASKGQGNSPLHF. The CDR3 nucleotides read TGTGCCAGCAAAGGACAGGGAAACTCACCCCTCCACTTT.

Remarks on this clone: One end of the junction is discordant with germline, which a read error may explain. V usage is TRBV20-1 and J usage is TRBJ2-1; no reliable D call. CDR1 is DFQATT, CDR2 SNEGSKA, per germline (reference sequence). The CDR3 length is 11 residues. The CDR3 DNA follows: TGCAGTGCTCGAGATGACAATGAGCAGTTCTTC. Amino acids: CSARDDNEQFF.

The V and J genes are TRBV28 and TRBJ2-7; 9 nucleotides agree with TRBD1. CDR3 length equals 16 residues. Per the germline V gene, CDR1 is MDHEN and CDR2 is SYDVKM. Trimming took 2 bases from V and 0 from J; bases not matched to a gene: 5. The CDR3 region is CASSLAGTGNSYEQYF. The CDR3 DNA reads as TGTGCCAGCAGTTTAGCCGGGACAGGGAACTCCTACGAGCAGTACTTC.

The chain joins TRBV30 to TRBJ2-3; 11 bases match TRBD2. J lost 4 bases, V lost 1 base, and 4 bases had no gene match. The germline V gene encodes CDR1 GTSNPN and CDR2 SVGIG (reference sequence). This CDR3 has 15 residues. The CDR3, as DNA: TGTGCCTGGAGTGACAAGGGACTAGCGGCAGATACGCAGTATTTT. Translated: CAWSDKGLAADTQYF.

The gene calls are TRBV2 and TRBJ2-6; TRBD1 or TRBD2 may be the D gene (6 bases each). Germline loops: CDR1 SNHLY, CDR2 FYNNEI. V was cut by 7 bases and J by 2 bases, with 12 bases left in between. CDR3 length: 15 residues. In nucleotides, the CDR3 is TGTGCCAGCAACCGGGGGCTAGCTGGGGCCAACGTCCTGACTTTC. The encoded protein is CASNRGLAGANVLTF.

This chain links TRBV27 with TRBJ2-2; the match to TRBD1 covers 9 bases. This CDR3 has 15 amino acids. With V trimmed by 8 bases and J by 1 base, 5 bases remained unmatched. CDR1 and CDR2 from the germline V gene are MNHEY and SMNVEV (reference sequence). DNA of the CDR3: TGTGCCAGCGGAAACAGGGGGCTGAACACCGGGGAGCTGTTTTTT. This translates into CASGNRGLNTGELFF.

This rearrangement joins TRBV15 to TRBJ2-1; TRBD2 matches 7 bases. Germline V gene lookup returns CDR1 LNHNV and CDR2 YYDKDF (reference sequence). The trim removed 0 bases at V and 2 bases at J, leaving 4 bases unmatched. This CDR3 has 16 residues. The CDR3 DNA reads TGTGCCACCAGCAGAGATGACAGCGGGGCCTACAATGAGCAGTTCTTC. The encoded protein is CATSRDDSGAYNEQFF.

The V call is TRBV28, the J call TRBJ2-3, with 14 positions matching TRBD2. CDR1 MDHEN and CDR2 SYDVKM come from the germline V gene. This CDR3 has 20 amino acids. The V segment lost 3 bases and the J segment 3 bases; nucleotides outside the gene matches: 14. DNA for the CDR3: TGTGCCAGCAGTTTTCTAGGGACTAGCGGGGGCCTGAAAAGGACAGATACGCAGTATTTT. Its protein product is CASSFLGTSGGLKRTDTQYF.